A single sample gave rise to the 9 T cell receptor beta chains below, sequenced in a study of shared clonotypes between healthy human individuals. The assay was immunoSEQ multiplex PCR, and TCRdb's table has in-frame clones only and misses some. This table has 190,000 or so clones, about 68% appearing once. The material sequenced was memory CD4+ T cells sorted from blood. Stated subset: CD45RA-negative fraction. The receptors originated from a man under 40 in good health.

The V call is TRBV15, the J call TRBJ2-2, with 14 bases fitting TRBD2. CDR3 size: 18 residues. V gave up 5 bases and J gave up 4 bases; unmatched junction bases: 9. Germline lookup yields CDR1 LNHNV and CDR2 YYDKDF (reference sequence). CDR3 nucleotide sequence: TGTGCCACCAGCGGGGAGGGACTAGCGGGAGTCGGCACCGGGGAGCTGTTTTTT. It is translated as CATSGEGLAGVGTGELFF.

This clone was observed once. The rearrangement joins TRBV19 to TRBJ2-7; 10 bases are shared with TRBD2. V trimming: 6 bases; J trimming: 5 bases; junction bases outside the gene matches: 4. This CDR3 has 13 residues. Per the germline V gene, CDR1 is LNHDA and CDR2 is SQIVND (reference sequence). The CDR3 is CASSASGSHEQYF. The CDR3 bases are TGTGCCAGTAGCGCTAGCGGGAGCCACGAGCAGTACTTC.

This clone was seen only a few times. V gene TRBV2 combines with J gene TRBJ1-2; D is ambiguous. V was shortened by 3 bases and J by 3 bases, with 11 bases between the two germline ends. The CDR3 spans 14 residues. Germline lookup yields CDR1 SNHLY and CDR2 FYNNEI. The CDR3 region is CASSEDIGDYGYTF. The CDR3 DNA reads as TGTGCCAGCAGTGAGGATATTGGAGACTATGGCTACACCTTC.

This chain joins TRBV11-2 and TRBJ2-1; D is uncertain. V gave up 2 bases and J gave up 0 bases, with 8 bases separating them. The CDR3 runs 15 residues. From germline, CDR1 is SGHAT and CDR2 FQNNGV. The CDR3 region has the DNA TGTGCCAGCAGCTTACAGACGAACTCCTACAATGAGCAGTTCTTC. Protein sequence: CASSLQTNSYNEQFF.

The CDR3 sequence is CASSQPGTSGGENEQFF. Written as DNA, the CDR3 is TGTGCCAGCAGCCAACCAGGGACTAGCGGGGGGGAAAATGAGCAGTTCTTC. This chain joins TRBV11-3 and TRBJ2-1, with 16 bases lining up with TRBD2. The CDR3 spans 17 residues. CDR1 is SGHNT, CDR2 YENEEA, per germline. V lost 5 bases, J lost 7 bases, and 8 bases stayed unmatched.

This clone was seen a handful of times. The chain employs TRBV27 and TRBJ2-4; the D gene is possibly TRBD1 (6 bases). Germline V gene lookup returns CDR1 MNHEY and CDR2 SMNVEV (reference sequence). This CDR3 comprises 16 residues. V was pared by 4 bases and J by 0 bases, with 13 bases between. The CDR3 sequence: CASSWGTQGAKNIQYF. CDR3 DNA: TGTGCCAGCAGTTGGGGAACACAGGGAGCCAAAAACATTCAGTACTTC.

This clone showed up just a few times. The rearrangement links TRBV5-4 to TRBJ2-3; 8 nucleotides line up with TRBD1. J lost 4 bases, V lost 2 bases, and 9 bases had no gene match. CDR3 size: 16 residues. The germline gives CDR1 SGHNT, CDR2 YYREEE (reference sequence). The DNA of the CDR3 is TGTGCCAGCAGCTTTGGGAACAGGGGGTGGGCAGATACGCAGTATTTT. This sequence encodes CASSFGNRGWADTQYF.

This clone was counted between two and nine times. The rearrangement joins TRBV11-2 to TRBJ2-2; 8 bases are shared with TRBD2. The CDR3 contains 16 residues. Germline loops: CDR1 SGHAT, CDR2 FQNNGV. V lost 7 bases to trimming and J lost 4 bases; unmatched junction nucleotides: 11. The CDR3 loop reads CASTQASAGVTGELFF. CDR3 nucleotide sequence: TGTGCCAGCACCCAGGCGTCAGCGGGAGTCACCGGGGAGCTGTTTTTT.

The rearrangement joins TRBV6-4 to TRBJ2-7; TRBD1 is a possible D gene (5 bases). The CDR3 is made up of 13 amino acids. Germline V gene sequence: CDR1 MRHNA, CDR2 SNTAGT. With 4 bases removed from V and 6 bases from J, the gap between germline ends came to 13 bases. CDR3 loop: CASSGPRVGEQYF. The CDR3 region has the DNA TGTGCCAGCAGTGGTCCCAGGGTAGGCGAGCAGTACTTC.